This T cell receptor beta chain was sequenced in a study of Graves' ophthalmopathy and Graves' hyperthyroidism (dated by TCRdb to between 2017 and 2018). A note on the overall study: Peripheral blood was collected before any treatment was given, at the time of initial diagnosis. The study used signatures of the TCR beta repertoire to tell Graves' ophthalmopathy apart from Graves' hyperthyroidism and to predict which patients would progress to ophthalmopathy. In total, 135 blood samples were TCR-sequenced: 43 ophthalmopathy, 80 or so hyperthyroidism and roughly 17 hyperthyroidism-to-ophthalmopathy patients. To explore V-J signatures that distinguish ophthalmopathy from hyperthyroidism, a discovery set of about a hundred patients was enrolled, made up of 40 to 45 with ophthalmopathy and some 58 with stable hyperthyroidism. An independent validation cohort was composed of fewer than 20 hyperthyroidism patients and around 16 patients who later progressed from hyperthyroidism to ophthalmopathy. T-cell repertoires of thyroid tissue and blood were compared in over 5 hyperthyroidism patients. After sampling, hyperthyroidism patients received methimazole starting at 30 mg daily, and ophthalmopathy patients received high-dose intravenous methylprednisolone. The 100 or so discovery patients were randomly split 7:3 into training and test sets. The paper as a whole reports these results and caveats: The 13-signature model separated ophthalmopathy from stable hyperthyroidism with approximately 90% sensitivity and approximately 81% specificity in cross-validation, and 80%/75% in the test set. In validation, the model predicted ophthalmopathy progression with less than 71% sensitivity and 72.22% specificity; some 13 predicted patients were CT-confirmed with GO in a median of 6.5 months. Sample size was not statistically predetermined, and group allocation was not concealed from the investigators. Most expanded thyroid clonotypes with a frequency above 0.001 also appeared in blood, which suggests that blood repertoires may reflect the immune response in the thyroid.

This clonotype was counted ten times or more. Its antigen is unknown. Qualities for individual bases were not recorded, and no much larger clone is one base off. Including cysteine and phenylalanine, the CDR3 has 16 amino acids. This entry keeps only the CDR3 DNA: 48 bases, framed from base 1. The germline ends are 15 bases apart after V is trimmed by 0 bases and J by 3 bases. In the germline V gene, CDR1 corresponds to SGHRS and CDR2 to YFSETQ. A patient counted as having stable hyperthyroidism if there was no progression to ophthalmopathy within 18 months of follow-up. The hyperthyroidism patients were 18 to 65 years old and newly diagnosed, with a disease duration of less than 2 months. Patients with other autoimmune diseases, uncontrolled infections, pregnancy or lactation were excluded from the study. Diagnosis was based on clinical symptoms, serum thyroxine, TRAb, thyroid ultrasound and orbital computed tomography. Using Ficoll-Paque density gradient centrifugation, PBMCs were isolated from less than 11 ml of fresh peripheral blood. Total RNA was extracted with Trizol reagent and quality-checked on an Agilent 2100 Bioanalyzer.

TCR beta CDR3 regions were amplified from RNA transcripts for repertoire sequencing. A first-round RT-PCR used HTBI primers with the Qiagen OneStep RT-PCR kit, followed by a second-round multiplex PCR, size selection and purification. Libraries were sequenced paired-end with 100 bp reads on an Illumina HiSeq2000. Per the authors' processing: SOAPnuke was used to process the reads, removing any read that contained adapters or uncalled bases, had a mean Phred below 15, or lacked an exact match to the constant primer or identifier. COPE v1.2.5 was used to merge the high-quality paired reads. Clonotypes were defined as unique nucleotide sequences and were aligned to IMGT TRB V, D and J references using MiTCR v1.1. The analysis was limited to V-J combinations with a frequency above 0.0001, which together covered around 99% of the repertoires. For each V-J combination, a TCR clonal expansion and chaos score was defined as F50 clonal expansion divided by the chaos observed in the TCRdist matrix. Welch's t-statistics and random forest were used to reduce features to some 13 V-J combinations, which were fed into a naive Bayes classifier. The similarity between thyroid and blood repertoires was quantified using the Morisita-Horn index. TCRdb's own reprocessing of the public reads used fastp at Q25 and MiXCR and kept productive beta chains. Rows are combined by CDR3 protein, so each entry shows the most common genes and DNA. Clone size and V and J calls follow TCRdb, not the original study. In all, the sample holds just over 600,000 distinct CDR3 sequences, and approximately 22% of those were seen once. The top ten clonotypes cover around 7% of the sample.

The sequenced sample was peripheral blood. The chain joins TRBV5-1 to TRBJ1-1, with a tentative D gene TRBD1 over 6 matching bases. The sequence came from a woman aged 18-30 years with stable Graves' hyperthyroidism. Some clones in this sample may be carry-over from other donors' samples. Donor details come from another sample of the same person, matched by shared clones. Read as DNA, the sequence is TGCGCCAGCAGCTTGGACGGAAGGACAGTAGACACTGAAGCTTTCTTT. Protein translation: CASSLDGRTVDTEAFF.